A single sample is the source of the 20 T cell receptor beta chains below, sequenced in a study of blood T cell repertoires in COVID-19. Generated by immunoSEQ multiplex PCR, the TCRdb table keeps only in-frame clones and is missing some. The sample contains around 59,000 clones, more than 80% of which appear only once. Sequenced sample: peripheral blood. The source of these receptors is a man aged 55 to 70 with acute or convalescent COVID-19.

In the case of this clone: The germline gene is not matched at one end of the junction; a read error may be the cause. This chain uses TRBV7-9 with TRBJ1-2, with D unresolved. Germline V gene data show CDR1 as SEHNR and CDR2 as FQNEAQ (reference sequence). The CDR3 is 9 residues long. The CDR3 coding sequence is TGTGCCAGCGGAGTCTGGTCCTCCTTC. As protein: CASGVWSSF.

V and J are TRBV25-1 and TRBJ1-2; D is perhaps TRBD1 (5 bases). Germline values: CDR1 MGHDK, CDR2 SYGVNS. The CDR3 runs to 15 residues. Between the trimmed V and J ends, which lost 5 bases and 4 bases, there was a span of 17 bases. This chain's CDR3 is CASSRSGGGGYGYTF. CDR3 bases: TGTGCCAGCAGTCGGAGCGGGGGTGGGGGCTATGGCTACACCTTC.

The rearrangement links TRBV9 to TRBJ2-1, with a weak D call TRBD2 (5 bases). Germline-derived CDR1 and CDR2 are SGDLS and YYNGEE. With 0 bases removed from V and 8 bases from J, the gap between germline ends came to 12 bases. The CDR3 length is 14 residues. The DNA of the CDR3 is TGTGCCAGCAGCGTAGCTGTGGCCGGGGATGAGCAGTTCTTC. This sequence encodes CASSVAVAGDEQFF. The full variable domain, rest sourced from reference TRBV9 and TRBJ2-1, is DSGVTQTPKHLITATGQRVTLRCSPRSGDLSVYWYQQSLDQGLQFLIQYYNGEERAKGNILERFSAQQFPDLHSELNLSSLELGDSALYFCASSVAVAGDEQFFGPGTRLTVL.

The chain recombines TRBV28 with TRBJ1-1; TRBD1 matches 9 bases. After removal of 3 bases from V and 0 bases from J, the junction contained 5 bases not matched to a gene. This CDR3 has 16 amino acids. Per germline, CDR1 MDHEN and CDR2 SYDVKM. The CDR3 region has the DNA TGTGCCAGCAGTTTGGGGGGGACAGGGATGAACACTGAAGCTTTCTTT. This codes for CASSLGGTGMNTEAFF.

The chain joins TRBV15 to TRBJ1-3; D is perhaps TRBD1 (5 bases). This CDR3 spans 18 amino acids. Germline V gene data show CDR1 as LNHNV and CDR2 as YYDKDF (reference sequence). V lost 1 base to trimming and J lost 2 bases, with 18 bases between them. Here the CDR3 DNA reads TGTGCCACCAGCAGAGGTCATTGGGGGGGAGAAGCTGGAAACACCATATATTTT. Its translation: CATSRGHWGGEAGNTIYF.

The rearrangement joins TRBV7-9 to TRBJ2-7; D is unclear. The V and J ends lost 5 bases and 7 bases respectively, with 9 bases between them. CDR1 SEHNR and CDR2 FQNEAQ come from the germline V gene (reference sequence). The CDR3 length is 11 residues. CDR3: CASSRYWEQYF. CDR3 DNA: TGTGCCAGCAGCCGTTACTGGGAGCAGTACTTC.

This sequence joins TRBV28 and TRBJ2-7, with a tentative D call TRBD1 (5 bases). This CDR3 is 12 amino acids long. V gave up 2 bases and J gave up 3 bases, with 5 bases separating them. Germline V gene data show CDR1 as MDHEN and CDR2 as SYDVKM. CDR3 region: CASSLRGYEQYF. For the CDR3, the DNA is TGTGCCAGCAGTTTAAGGGGCTACGAGCAGTACTTC.

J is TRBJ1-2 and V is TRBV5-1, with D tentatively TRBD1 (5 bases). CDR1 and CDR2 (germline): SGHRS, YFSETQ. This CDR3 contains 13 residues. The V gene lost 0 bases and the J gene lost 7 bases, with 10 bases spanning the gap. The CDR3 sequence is CASSLAGKGGYTF. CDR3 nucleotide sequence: TGCGCCAGCAGCTTGGCAGGGAAAGGTGGCTACACCTTC.

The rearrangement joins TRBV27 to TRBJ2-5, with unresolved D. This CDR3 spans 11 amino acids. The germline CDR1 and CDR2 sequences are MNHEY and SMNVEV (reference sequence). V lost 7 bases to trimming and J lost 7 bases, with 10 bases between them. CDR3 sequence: CASISHATQYF. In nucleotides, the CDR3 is TGTGCCAGCATCAGTCATGCGACCCAGTACTTC.

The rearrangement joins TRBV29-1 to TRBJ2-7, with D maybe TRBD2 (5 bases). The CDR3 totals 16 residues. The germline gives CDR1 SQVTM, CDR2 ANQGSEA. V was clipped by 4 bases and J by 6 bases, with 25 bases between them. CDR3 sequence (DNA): TGCAGCGTTGTCCGGACGATGAGAGGGAGTTTCACCGAGCAGTACTTC. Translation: CSVVRTMRGSFTEQYF.

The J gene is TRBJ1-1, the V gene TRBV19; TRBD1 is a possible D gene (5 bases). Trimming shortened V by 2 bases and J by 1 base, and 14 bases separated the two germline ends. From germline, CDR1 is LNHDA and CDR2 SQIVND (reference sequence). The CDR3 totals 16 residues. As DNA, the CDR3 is TGTGCCAGTAGTATACGGCAGGGATATGCGAACACTGAAGCTTTCTTT. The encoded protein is CASSIRQGYANTEAFF.

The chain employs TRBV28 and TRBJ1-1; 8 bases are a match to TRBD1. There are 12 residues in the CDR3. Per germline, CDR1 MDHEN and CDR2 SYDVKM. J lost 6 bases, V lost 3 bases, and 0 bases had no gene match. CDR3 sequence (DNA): TGTGCCAGCAGTTTGACAGGGGCTGAAGCTTTCTTT. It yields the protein CASSLTGAEAFF.

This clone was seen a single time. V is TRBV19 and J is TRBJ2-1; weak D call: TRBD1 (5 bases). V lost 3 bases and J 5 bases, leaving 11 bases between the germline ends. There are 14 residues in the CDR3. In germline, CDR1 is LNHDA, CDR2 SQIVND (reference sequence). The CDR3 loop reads CASSIGRANNEQFF. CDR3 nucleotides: TGTGCCAGTAGTATCGGCAGGGCGAACAATGAGCAGTTCTTC.

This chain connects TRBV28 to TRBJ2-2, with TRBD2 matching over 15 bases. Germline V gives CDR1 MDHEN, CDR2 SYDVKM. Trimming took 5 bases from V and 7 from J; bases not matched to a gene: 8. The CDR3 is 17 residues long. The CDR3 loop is CASSPRTSGRAGGELFF. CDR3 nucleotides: TGTGCCAGCAGTCCCCGGACTAGCGGGAGGGCCGGCGGGGAGCTGTTTTTT. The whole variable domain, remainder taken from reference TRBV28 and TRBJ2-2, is DVKVTQSSRYLVKRTGEKVFLECVQDMDHENMFWYRQDPGLGLRLIYFSYDVKMKEKGDIPEGYSVSREKKERFSLILESASTNQTSMYLCASSPRTSGRAGGELFFGEGSRLTVL.

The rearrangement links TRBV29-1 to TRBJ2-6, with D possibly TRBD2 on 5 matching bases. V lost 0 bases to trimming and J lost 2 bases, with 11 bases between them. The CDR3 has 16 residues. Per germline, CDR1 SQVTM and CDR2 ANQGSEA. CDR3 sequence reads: CSVEETGLTGANVLTF. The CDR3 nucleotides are TGCAGCGTTGAAGAAACGGGGTTAACTGGGGCCAACGTCCTGACTTTC.

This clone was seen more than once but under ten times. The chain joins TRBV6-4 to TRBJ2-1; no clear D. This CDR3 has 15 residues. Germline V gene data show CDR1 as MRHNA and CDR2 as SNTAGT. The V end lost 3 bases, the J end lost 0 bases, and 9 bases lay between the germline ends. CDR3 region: CASSEGASSYNEQFF. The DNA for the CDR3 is TGTGCCAGCAGTGAGGGCGCGAGCTCCTACAATGAGCAGTTCTTC.

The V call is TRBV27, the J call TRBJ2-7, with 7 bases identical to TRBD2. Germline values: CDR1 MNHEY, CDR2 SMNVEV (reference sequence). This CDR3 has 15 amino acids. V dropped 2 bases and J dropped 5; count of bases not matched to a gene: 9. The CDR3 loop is CASSLLGGGADEQYF. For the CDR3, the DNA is TGTGCCAGCAGTTTACTGGGCGGGGGAGCTGACGAGCAGTACTTC.

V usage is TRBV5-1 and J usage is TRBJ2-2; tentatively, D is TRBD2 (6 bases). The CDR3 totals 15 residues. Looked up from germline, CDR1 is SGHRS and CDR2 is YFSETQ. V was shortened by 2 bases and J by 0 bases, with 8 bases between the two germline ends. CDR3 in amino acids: CASSLAGPNTGELFF. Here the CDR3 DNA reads TGCGCCAGCAGCTTAGCGGGTCCGAACACCGGGGAGCTGTTTTTT.

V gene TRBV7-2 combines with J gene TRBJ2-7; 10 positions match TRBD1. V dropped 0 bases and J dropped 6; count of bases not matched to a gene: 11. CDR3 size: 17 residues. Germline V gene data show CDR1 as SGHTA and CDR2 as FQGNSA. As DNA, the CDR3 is TGTGCCAGCAGCTTAGCGCCGAGACAGGGGGCAGCCGTCGAGCAGTACTTC. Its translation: CASSLAPRQGAAVEQYF. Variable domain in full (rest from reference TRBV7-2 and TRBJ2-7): GAGVSQSPSNKVTEKGKDVELRCDPISGHTALYWYRQSLGQGLEFLIYFQGNSAPDKSGLPSDRFSAERTGGSVSTLTIQRTQQEDSAVYLCASSLAPRQGAAVEQYFGPGTRLTVT.

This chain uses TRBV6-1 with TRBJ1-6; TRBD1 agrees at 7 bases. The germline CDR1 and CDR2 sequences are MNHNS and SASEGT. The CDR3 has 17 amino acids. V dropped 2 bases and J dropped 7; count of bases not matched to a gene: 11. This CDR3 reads CASSEIPPTGNNSPLHF. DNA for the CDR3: TGTGCCAGCAGTGAAATCCCCCCGACAGGGAACAATTCACCCCTCCACTTT.